This T cell receptor (beta chain) came from a study of tumor T cells in aggressive B-cell lymphoma (TCRdb year 2017). V has 8 bases trimmed and J has 2 bases trimmed; junction bases matching no gene number 3. From a lookup of the germline V gene, CDR1 and CDR2 are SGHNT and YENEEA. The CDR3, cysteine through phenylalanine, is 12 amino acids long. The sequence is cut down to CDR3 DNA, 36 bases in frame from base 1. Receptors were amplified or captured by the immunoSEQ multiplex PCR assay. TCRdb took over this immuneACCESS table, retaining in-frame rearrangements with V and J assigned. Such tables are incomplete; in checked studies, under half of the missing clones stem from an unresolved V gene, and the remainder is unexplained. The sample table contains around 4,500 clones; only one count was recorded for more than 75% of them. About 5.6% of the sample comes from the top ten. Points on this clone: Its antigen has not been determined. Base-call qualities are not available, and no considerably larger clone is one nucleotide away.

Sample: tumor tissue. The rearrangement combines TRBV11-3 with TRBJ2-7, with 7 bases matching TRBD1. This receptor was taken from an adult with diffuse large B cell lymphoma. The base sequence is TGTGCCAGCGGAACAGGGGCCTACGAGCAGTACTTC. It codes for CASGTGAYEQYF.